This TCR beta chain was retrieved from a study of cytomegalovirus exposure and HLA in healthy donors. Concerning this clone itself: Its antigen remains unidentified.

Donors in the study were healthy people who gave bone marrow. Study-level points and caveats: V- and J-gene trimming in TCR beta was tied to a missense DCLRE1C variant by an analysis performed later.

The CDR3 consists of 14 residues. Trimming cost V 6 bases and J 7 bases; bases outside gene matches: 8. Per the germline V gene, CDR1 is KGHSH and CDR2 is LQKENI. With 60 Vbeta and 13 Jbeta primers, the PCR was carried out. Sequencing was performed with immunoSEQ multiplex PCR; in TCRdb, only in-frame clones are kept and a portion is missing. Of approximately 67,000 clones in the sample, approximately 92% were seen once. The gene calls are TRBV18 and TRBJ2-1; TRBD2 matches 8 bases. This TCR was recovered from a woman in her thirties in good health and CMV-seropositive. The source material was PBMCs. This CDR3 reads CASSPREGRNEQFF. CDR3 DNA sequence: TGTGCCAGCTCCCCCCGGGAGGGCCGGAATGAGCAGTTCTTC. Using reference TRBV18 and TRBJ2-1 for the parts outside the CDR3, the full variable domain is NAGVMQNPRHLVRRRGQEARLRCSPMKGHSHVYWYRQLPEEGLKFMVYLQKENIIDESGMPKERFSAEFPKEGPSILRIQQVVRGDSAAYFCASSPREGRNEQFFGPGTRLTVL.